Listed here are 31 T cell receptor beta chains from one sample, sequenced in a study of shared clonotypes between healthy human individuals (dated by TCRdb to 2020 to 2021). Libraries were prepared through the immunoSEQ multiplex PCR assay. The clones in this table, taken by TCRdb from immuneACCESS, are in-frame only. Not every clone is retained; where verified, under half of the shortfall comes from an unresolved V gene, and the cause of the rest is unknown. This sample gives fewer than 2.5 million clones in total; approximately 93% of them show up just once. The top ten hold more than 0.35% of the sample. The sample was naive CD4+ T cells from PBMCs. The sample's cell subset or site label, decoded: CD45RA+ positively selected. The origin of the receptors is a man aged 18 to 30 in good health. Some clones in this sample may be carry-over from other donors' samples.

The CDR3 DNA sequence: TGTGCCAGCCACAGCCCAACTAATGAAAAACTGTTTTTT. Translated, it gives CASHSPTNEKLFF. This chain joins TRBV5-8 and TRBJ1-4; D ambiguous. CDR1 and CDR2 from the germline V gene are SGHTS and YDEGEE. V lost 7 bases and J lost 0, with 7 bases in between. The CDR3 covers 13 residues. Using reference TRBV5-8 and TRBJ1-4 for the parts outside the CDR3, the full variable domain is EAGVTQSPTHLIKTRGQQATLRCSPISGHTSVYWYQQALGLGLQFLLWYDEGEERNRGNFPPRFSGRQFPNYSSELNVNALELEDSALYLCASHSPTNEKLFFGSGTQLSVL.

CDR3 nucleotide sequence: TGCGCCAGCAGCCCCGGTGTAGCTGGCGATACGCAGTATTTT. As protein: CASSPGVAGDTQYF. The chain links TRBV5-1 to TRBJ2-3, with D uncertain. V dropped 4 bases and J dropped 6 bases, with 15 bases sitting between them. Germline V CDR1 and CDR2: SGHRS, YFSETQ. The CDR3 is made up of 14 amino acids.

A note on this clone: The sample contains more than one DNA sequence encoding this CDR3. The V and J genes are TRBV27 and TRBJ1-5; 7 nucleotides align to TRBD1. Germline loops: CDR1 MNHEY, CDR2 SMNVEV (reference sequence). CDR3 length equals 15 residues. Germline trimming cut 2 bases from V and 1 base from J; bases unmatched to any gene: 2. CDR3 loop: CASSLNRGSNQPQHF. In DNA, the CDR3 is TGTGCCAGCAGTTTAAACAGGGGAAGCAATCAGCCCCAGCATTTT.

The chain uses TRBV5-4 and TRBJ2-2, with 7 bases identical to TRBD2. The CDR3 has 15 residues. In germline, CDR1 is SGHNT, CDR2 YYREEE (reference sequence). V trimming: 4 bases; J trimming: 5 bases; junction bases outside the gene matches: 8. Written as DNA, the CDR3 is TGTGCCAGCAGCCGGACTAGTTATGCTACCGGGGAGCTGTTTTTT. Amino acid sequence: CASSRTSYATGELFF. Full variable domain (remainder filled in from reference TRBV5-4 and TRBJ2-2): ETGVTQSPTHLIKTRGQQVTLRCSSQSGHNTVSWYQQALGQGPQFIFQYYREEENGRGNFPPRFSGLQFPNYSSELNVNALELDDSALYLCASSRTSYATGELFFGEGSRLTVL.

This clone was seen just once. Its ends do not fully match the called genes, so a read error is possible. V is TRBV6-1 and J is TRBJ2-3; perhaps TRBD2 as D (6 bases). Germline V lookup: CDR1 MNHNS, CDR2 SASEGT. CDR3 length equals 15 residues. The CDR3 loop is CACSRDSLLADTQYF. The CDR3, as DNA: TGTGCCTGCAGCCGGGACTCCCTATTAGCAGATACGCAGTATTTT.

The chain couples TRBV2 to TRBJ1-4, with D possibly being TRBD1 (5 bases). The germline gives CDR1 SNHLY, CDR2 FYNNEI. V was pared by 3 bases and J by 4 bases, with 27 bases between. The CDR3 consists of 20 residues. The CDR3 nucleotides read TGTGCCAGCAGTGATCGTGGCGTCAGGGTAGCATCAGACGGTAATGAAAAACTGTTTTTT. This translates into CASSDRGVRVASDGNEKLFF. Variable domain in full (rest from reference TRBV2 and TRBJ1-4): EPEVTQTPSHQVTQMGQEVILRCVPISNHLYFYWYRQILGQKVEFLVSFYNNEISEKSEIFDDQFSVERPDGSNFTLKIRSTKLEDSAMYFCASSDRGVRVASDGNEKLFFGSGTQLSVL.

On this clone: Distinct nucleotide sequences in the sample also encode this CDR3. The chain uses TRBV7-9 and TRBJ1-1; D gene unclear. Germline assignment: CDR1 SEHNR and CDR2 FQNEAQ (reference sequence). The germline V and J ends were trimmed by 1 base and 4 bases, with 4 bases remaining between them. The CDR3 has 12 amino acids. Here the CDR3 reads CASSLGSTEAFF. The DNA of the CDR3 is TGTGCCAGCAGCTTAGGGAGCACTGAAGCTTTCTTT.

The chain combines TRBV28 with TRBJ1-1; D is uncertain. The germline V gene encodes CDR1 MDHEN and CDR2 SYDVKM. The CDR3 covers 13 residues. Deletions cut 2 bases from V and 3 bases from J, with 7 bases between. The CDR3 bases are TGTGCCAGCAGTTTAATAGGTTACACTGAAGCTTTCTTT. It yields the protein CASSLIGYTEAFF.

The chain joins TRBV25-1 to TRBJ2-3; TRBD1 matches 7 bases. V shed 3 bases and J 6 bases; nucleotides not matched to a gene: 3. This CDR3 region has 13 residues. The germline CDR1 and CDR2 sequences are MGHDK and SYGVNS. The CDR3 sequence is CASSDGQADTQYF. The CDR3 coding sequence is TGTGCCAGCAGTGATGGACAGGCCGATACGCAGTATTTT.

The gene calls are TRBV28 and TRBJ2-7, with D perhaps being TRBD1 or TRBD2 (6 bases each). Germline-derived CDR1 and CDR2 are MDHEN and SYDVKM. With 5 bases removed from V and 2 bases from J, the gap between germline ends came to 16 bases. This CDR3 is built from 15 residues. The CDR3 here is CASSPLGGKTYEQYF. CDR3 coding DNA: TGTGCCAGCAGTCCCCTGGGGGGCAAGACCTACGAGCAGTACTTC.

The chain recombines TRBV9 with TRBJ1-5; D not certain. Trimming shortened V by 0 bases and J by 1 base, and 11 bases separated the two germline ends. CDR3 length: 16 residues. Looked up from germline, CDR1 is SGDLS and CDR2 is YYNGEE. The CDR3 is CASSVGIGGSNQPQHF. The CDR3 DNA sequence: TGTGCCAGCAGCGTAGGGATCGGAGGGAGCAATCAGCCCCAGCATTTT. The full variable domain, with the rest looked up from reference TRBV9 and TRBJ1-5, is DSGVTQTPKHLITATGQRVTLRCSPRSGDLSVYWYQQSLDQGLQFLIQYYNGEERAKGNILERFSAQQFPDLHSELNLSSLELGDSALYFCASSVGIGGSNQPQHFGDGTRLSIL.

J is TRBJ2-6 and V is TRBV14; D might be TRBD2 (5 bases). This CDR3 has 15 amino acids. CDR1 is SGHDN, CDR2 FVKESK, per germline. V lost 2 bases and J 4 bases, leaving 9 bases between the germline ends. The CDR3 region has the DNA TGTGCCAGCAGCCAACGGAGGCTCGGGGCCAACGTCCTGACTTTC. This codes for CASSQRRLGANVLTF.

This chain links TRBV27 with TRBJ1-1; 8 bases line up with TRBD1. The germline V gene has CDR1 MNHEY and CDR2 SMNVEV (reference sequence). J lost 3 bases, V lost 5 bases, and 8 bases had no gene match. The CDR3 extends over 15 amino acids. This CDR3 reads CASSPRTGRDTEAFF. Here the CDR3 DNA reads TGTGCCAGCAGTCCGCGGACAGGGAGGGACACTGAAGCTTTCTTT.

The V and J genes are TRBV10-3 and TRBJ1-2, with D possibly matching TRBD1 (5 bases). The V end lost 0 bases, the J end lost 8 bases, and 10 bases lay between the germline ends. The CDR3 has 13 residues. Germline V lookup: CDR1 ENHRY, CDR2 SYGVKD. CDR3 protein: CAISESHWDGYTF. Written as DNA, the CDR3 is TGTGCCATCAGTGAGTCACACTGGGACGGCTACACCTTC.

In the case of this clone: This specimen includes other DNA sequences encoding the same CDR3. The CDR3 coding sequence is TGTGCCAGCAGCTTCGGCGGAAATGAAAAACTGTTTTTT. Its protein is CASSFGGNEKLFF. V and J are TRBV7-9 and TRBJ1-4; the D is unclear. CDR3 length: 13 residues. Germline assignment: CDR1 SEHNR and CDR2 FQNEAQ (reference sequence). V lost 3 bases and J 5 bases, leaving 7 bases between the germline ends.

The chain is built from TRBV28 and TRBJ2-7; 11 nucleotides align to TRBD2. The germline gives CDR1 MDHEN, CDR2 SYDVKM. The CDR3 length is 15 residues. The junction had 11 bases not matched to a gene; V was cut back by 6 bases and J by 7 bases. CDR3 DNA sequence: TGTGCCAGCAGCCCAGTTAGCGGGAGGGCCGGAGAGCAGTACTTC. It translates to CASSPVSGRAGEQYF.

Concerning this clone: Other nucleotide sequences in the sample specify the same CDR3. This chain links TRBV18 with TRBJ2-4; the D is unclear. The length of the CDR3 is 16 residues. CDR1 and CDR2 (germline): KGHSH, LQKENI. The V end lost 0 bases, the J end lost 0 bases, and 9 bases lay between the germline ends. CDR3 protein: CASSPPSGLAKNIQYF. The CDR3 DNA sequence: TGTGCCAGCTCACCACCGTCGGGCTTAGCCAAAAACATTCAGTACTTC.

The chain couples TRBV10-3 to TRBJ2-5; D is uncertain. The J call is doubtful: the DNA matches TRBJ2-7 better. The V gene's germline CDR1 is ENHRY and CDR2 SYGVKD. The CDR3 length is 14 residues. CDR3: CAIGPRTGSYEQYF. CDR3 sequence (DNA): TGTGCCATCGGACCCCGGACCGGTTCCTACGAGCAGTACTTC.

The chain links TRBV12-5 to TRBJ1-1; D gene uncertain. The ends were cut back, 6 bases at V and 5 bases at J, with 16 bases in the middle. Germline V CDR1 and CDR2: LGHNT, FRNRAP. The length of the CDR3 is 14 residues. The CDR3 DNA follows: TGTGCTAGTGGACTGAAACCCGGAGGTACTGAAGCTTTCTTT. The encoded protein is CASGLKPGGTEAFF.

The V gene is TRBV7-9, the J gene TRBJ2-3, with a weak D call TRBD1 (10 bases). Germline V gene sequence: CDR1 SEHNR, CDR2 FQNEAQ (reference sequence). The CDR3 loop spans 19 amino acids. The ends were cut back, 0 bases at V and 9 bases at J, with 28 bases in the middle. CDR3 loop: CASSLAGTGVSGAGGTQYF. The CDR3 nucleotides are TGTGCCAGCAGCTTAGCGGGGACAGGGGTCTCTGGAGCGGGAGGCACGCAGTATTTT.

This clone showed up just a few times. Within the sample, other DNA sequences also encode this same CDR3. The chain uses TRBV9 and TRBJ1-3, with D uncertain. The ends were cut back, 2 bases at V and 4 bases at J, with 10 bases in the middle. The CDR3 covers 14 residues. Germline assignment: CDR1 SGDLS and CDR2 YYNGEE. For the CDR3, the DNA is TGTGCCAGCAGCGTCGTGGGCTCCGGAAACACCATATATTTT. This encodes CASSVVGSGNTIYF.

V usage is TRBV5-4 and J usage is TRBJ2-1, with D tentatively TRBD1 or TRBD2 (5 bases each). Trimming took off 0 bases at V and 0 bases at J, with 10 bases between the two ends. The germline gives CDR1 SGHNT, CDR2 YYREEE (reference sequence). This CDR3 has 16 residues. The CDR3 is CASSLDAGSSYNEQFF. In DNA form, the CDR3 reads TGTGCCAGCAGCTTGGACGCAGGGAGCTCCTACAATGAGCAGTTCTTC.

Here the CDR3 DNA reads TGTGCCAGCAGTTTGTTAGGGGCGGGCGGTCAAGAGACCCAGTACTTC. This sequence encodes CASSLLGAGGQETQYF. J is TRBJ2-5 and V is TRBV28; D could derive from TRBD1 or TRBD2 (5 bases each). The germline V gene has CDR1 MDHEN and CDR2 SYDVKM. V was pared by 3 bases and J by 2 bases, with 16 bases between. This CDR3 has 16 amino acids.

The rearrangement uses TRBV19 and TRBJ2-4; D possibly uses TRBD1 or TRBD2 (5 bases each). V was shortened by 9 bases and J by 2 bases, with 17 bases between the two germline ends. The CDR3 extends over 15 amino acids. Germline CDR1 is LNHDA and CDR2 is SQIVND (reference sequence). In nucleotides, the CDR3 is TGTGCCAGCAGTGGGGGAATGGTTACCAAAAACATTCAGTACTTC. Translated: CASSGGMVTKNIQYF.

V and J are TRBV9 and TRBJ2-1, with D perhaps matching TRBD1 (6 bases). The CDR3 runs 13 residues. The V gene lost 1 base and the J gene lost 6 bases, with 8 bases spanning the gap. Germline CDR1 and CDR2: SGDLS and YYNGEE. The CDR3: CASSVRGSNEQFF. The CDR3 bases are TGTGCCAGCAGCGTAAGGGGGAGCAATGAGCAGTTCTTC.

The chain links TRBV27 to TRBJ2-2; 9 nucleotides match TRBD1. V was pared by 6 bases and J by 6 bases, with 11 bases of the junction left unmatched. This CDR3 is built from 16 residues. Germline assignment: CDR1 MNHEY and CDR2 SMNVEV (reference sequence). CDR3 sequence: CASSPLGTGTSGELFF. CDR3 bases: TGTGCCAGCAGCCCGCTCGGGACAGGGACGTCCGGGGAGCTGTTTTTT.

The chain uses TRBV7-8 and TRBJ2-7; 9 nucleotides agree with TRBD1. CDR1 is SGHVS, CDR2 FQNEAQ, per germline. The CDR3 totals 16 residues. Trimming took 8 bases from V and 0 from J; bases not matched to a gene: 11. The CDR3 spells CASRALGTGSSYEQYF. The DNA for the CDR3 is TGTGCCAGCCGCGCCCTTGGGACAGGGAGCTCCTACGAGCAGTACTTC. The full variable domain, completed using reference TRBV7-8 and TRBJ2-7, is GAGVSQSPRYKVAKRGQDVALRCDPISGHVSLFWYQQALGQGPEFLTYFQNEAQLDKSGLPSDRFFAERPEGSVSTLKIQRTQQEDSAVYLCASRALGTGSSYEQYFGPGTRLTVT.

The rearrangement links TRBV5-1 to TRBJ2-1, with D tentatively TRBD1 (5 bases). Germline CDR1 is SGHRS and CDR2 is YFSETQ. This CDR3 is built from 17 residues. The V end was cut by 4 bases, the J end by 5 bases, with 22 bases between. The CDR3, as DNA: TGCGCCAGCAGCCCCCGGGCCCCAAGGGGTCTTCACAATGAGCAGTTCTTC. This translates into CASSPRAPRGLHNEQFF.

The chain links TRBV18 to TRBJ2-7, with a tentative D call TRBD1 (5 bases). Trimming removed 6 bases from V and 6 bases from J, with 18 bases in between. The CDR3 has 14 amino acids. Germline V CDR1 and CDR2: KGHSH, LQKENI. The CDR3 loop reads CASSEAPQGVEQYF. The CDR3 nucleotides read TGTGCCAGCTCTGAAGCTCCCCAGGGTGTCGAGCAGTACTTC.

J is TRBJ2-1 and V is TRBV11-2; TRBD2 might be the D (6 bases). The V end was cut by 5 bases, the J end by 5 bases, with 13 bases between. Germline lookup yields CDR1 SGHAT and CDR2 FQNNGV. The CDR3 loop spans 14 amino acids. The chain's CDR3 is CASSVGLLNNEQFF. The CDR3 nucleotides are TGTGCCAGCAGCGTAGGACTACTAAACAATGAGCAGTTCTTC.

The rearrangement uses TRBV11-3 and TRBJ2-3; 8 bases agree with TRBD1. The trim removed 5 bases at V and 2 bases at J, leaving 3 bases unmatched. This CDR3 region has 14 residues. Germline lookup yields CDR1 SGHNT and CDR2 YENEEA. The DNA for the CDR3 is TGTGCCAGCAGCCGGACAGGGTACACAGATACGCAGTATTTT. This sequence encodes CASSRTGYTDTQYF. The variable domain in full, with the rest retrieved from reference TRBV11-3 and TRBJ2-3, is EAGVVQSPRYKIIEKKQPVAFWCNPISGHNTLYWYLQNLGQGPELLIRYENEEAVDDSQLPKDRFSAERLKGVDSTLKIQPAELGDSAVYLCASSRTGYTDTQYFGPGTRLTVL.